This T cell receptor (beta chain) was captured in a study of T cell responses to AZD1222 COVID-19 vaccine. Whole-study findings and limits: Per reports, nearly half of all spike-specific TCRs target regions that are unmutated in variants. Donors skewed white British and female; clonal diversity was possibly underestimated.

The V and J ends lost 4 bases and 7 bases, in that order; junction bases with no gene match: 8. The CDR3 consists of 16 residues. Germline lookup yields CDR1 SNHLY and CDR2 FYNNEI. Profiled with immunoSEQ multiplex PCR; TCRdb holds only in-frame clones, not every one. The sample carries approximately 150,000 clones, over 80% recorded once. In regard to this clone: Its target is not known.

The V call is TRBV2, the J call TRBJ2-1; 12 nucleotides align to TRBD2. This clonotype originated in an adult who received the AZD1222 COVID-19 vaccine. Sample: peripheral blood, taken 28 days after the second AZD1222 dose. The CDR3 region has the DNA TGTGCCAGCAGTGCCGGGACTAGCGGGTCTCTAAATGAGCAGTTCTTC. This gives the protein CASSAGTSGSLNEQFF.